The T cell receptor beta chain described here comes from a study of beta chain features in type 1 diabetes. Study results and caveats: Fewer junction insertions and more nucleotide deletions appeared in type 1 diabetes patients. Shortening of TCRB CDR3s, moderate but significant, appeared in all four CD4+ subsets of Type 1 diabetes patients. The question left open here concerned HLA type influencing TCRB rearrangement.

Notes on this clone: What it binds is unknown.

TCRB transcripts that were expressed got sequenced, as all of the isolated RNA had been reverse transcribed. Naive, central memory and regulatory T cell samples averaged about 3.57 million reads. Measured with immunoSEQ multiplex PCR; TCRdb has only the in-frame clones, and not every one. The sample lists 200,000 to 250,000 clones, around 13% seen once, with almost 0.02% in the top ten. Germline loops: CDR1 SGHRS, CDR2 YFSETQ. The CDR3 sequence is 14 residues long. After removal of 4 bases from V and 0 bases from J, the junction contained 2 bases not matched to a gene. CD4+ naive, central memory, regulatory and stem cell-like memory subsets were isolated by sorting on CD45RO/CCR7/CD25/CD127/CD95/CD27.

This clonotype was sampled from a man aged 25-40 years with type 1 diabetes. Sequencing was done on a sample of naive CD4+ T cells from blood. The chain links TRBV5-1 to TRBJ2-5, with 8 bases lining up with TRBD2. The CDR3 reads CASSTSGNQETQYF. CDR3 DNA sequence: TGCGCCAGCAGCACTAGCGGAAACCAAGAGACCCAGTACTTC.